This T cell receptor (beta chain) appears in the sequencing data of a study of persistence of HIV-infected CD4 T cells. Study observations and caveats: Degenerate expanded CDR3beta sequences were enriched among CMV- and Gag-responding cells.

The CDR3 has 12 residues. Trimming at V came to 6 bases and at J to 4 bases, leaving 4 bases not matched to a gene. Germline CDR1 is SQVTM and CDR2 is ANQGSEA. Worth noting for this clone: Its specificity is unknown.

The immunoSEQ assay was version 4, run in survey mode. Only in-frame clones appear in the TCRdb table, and some are missing; sequencing was by immunoSEQ multiplex PCR. In the table there are some 20,000 clones, approximately 64% of which are singletons. The stimulus was lysate of CMV-infected fibroblasts, approximately 9.7 ug/mL. Responding CD4+ T cells were sorted by upregulation of both CD40 ligand and CD69. Undetectable plasma HIV-1 RNA below 50 copies/mL lasted at least 4 years. Donors had CD4+ T cell counts above 400 cells/uL and were CMV-seropositive. The sequence derives from an adult woman with HIV who was CMV-seropositive. This rearrangement joins TRBV29-1 to TRBJ2-3; 7 nucleotides agree with TRBD1. The input for sequencing was CD4+ T cells sorted from PBMCs after roughly 18-hour stimulation, taken from a patient who received antiretroviral therapy. CDR3 sequence (DNA): TGCAGCGTAGCTACAGGGGCAGATACGCAGTATTTT. Its protein is CSVATGADTQYF.